These 5 T cell receptor beta chains were sequenced from one sample in a study of T cell responses to AZD1222 COVID-19 vaccine. Using immunoSEQ multiplex PCR, the repertoire was profiled, and TCRdb retains in-frame clones only, with some absent. The sample yields about 96,000 clones, almost 90% seen once. The source was peripheral blood, collected on day 0 of AZD1222 vaccination. The receptors shown here come from an adult in good health.

The V gene is TRBV24-1, the J gene TRBJ2-7, with D possibly being TRBD1 or TRBD2 (5 bases each). The germline V gene encodes CDR1 KGHDR and CDR2 SFDVKD. Deletions cut 6 bases from V and 4 bases from J, with 12 bases between. This CDR3 has 13 amino acids. In DNA form, the CDR3 reads TGTGCCACCAGTCGGGACGGCCAATACGAGCAGTACTTC. This sequence encodes CATSRDGQYEQYF.

The V call is TRBV9, the J call TRBJ2-5, with D tentatively TRBD1 (6 bases). Germline CDR1 and CDR2: SGDLS and YYNGEE. This CDR3 is built from 16 residues. Trimming pared 0 bases from V and 5 bases from J, leaving 17 bases between. The CDR3 nucleotides are TGTGCCAGCAGCGTAGGTCCAGGGACACTCGGGGAGACCCAGTACTTC. It is translated as CASSVGPGTLGETQYF. The complete variable domain, with remaining parts taken from reference TRBV9 and TRBJ2-5, reads DSGVTQTPKHLITATGQRVTLRCSPRSGDLSVYWYQQSLDQGLQFLIQYYNGEERAKGNILERFSAQQFPDLHSELNLSSLELGDSALYFCASSVGPGTLGETQYFGPGTRLLVL.

The chain combines TRBV3-1 (or the pseudogene TRBV3-2) with TRBJ2-1; weak D call: TRBD2 (5 bases). Germline loops: CDR1 LGHDT, CDR2 YNNKEL (reference sequence). This CDR3 has 15 amino acids. V gave up 0 bases and J gave up 0 bases, with 6 bases separating them. The CDR3 is CASSQEGSSYNEQFF. For the CDR3, the DNA is TGTGCCAGCAGCCAAGAGGGGAGCTCCTACAATGAGCAGTTCTTC.

The chain is built from TRBV10-3 and TRBJ2-3, with 10 bases matching TRBD2. CDR1 is ENHRY and CDR2 is SYGVKD in the germline V gene. The trim removed 0 bases at V and 6 bases at J, leaving 12 bases unmatched. This CDR3 contains 18 residues. The CDR3: CAISESTWTSGDGDTQYF. The CDR3 region has the DNA TGTGCCATCAGTGAGTCGACTTGGACTAGCGGAGATGGGGATACGCAGTATTTT.

The chain couples TRBV6-4 to TRBJ1-2, with D possibly being TRBD1 (6 bases). The CDR3 totals 13 residues. Per the germline V gene, CDR1 is MRHNA and CDR2 is SNTAGT. Trimming pared 5 bases from V and 4 bases from J, leaving 11 bases between. In DNA form, the CDR3 reads TGTGCCAGCAGTCACAGGGTCGGCTATGGCTACACCTTC. Amino acids: CASSHRVGYGYTF.